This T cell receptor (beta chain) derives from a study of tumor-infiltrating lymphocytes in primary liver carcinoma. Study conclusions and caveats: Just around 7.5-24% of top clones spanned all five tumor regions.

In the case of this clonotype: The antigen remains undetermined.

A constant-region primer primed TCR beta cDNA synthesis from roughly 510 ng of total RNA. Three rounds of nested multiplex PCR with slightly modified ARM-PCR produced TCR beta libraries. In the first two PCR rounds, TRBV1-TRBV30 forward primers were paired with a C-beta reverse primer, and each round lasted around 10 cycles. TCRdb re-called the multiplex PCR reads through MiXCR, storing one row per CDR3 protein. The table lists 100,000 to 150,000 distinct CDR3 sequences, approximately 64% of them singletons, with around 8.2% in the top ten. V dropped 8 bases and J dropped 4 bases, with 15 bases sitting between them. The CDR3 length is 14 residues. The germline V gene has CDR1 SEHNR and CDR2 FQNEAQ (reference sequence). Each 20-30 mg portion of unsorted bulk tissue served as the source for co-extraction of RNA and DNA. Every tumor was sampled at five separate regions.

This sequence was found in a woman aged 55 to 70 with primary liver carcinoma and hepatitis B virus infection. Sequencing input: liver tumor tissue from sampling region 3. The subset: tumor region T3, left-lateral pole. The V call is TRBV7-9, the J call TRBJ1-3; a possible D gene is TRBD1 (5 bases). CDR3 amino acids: CASLSRQGGNTIYF. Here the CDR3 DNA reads TGTGCCAGCCTCAGTCGGCAGGGAGGAAACACCATATATTTT.